The source of this TCR beta chain is a study of Graves' ophthalmopathy and Graves' hyperthyroidism. Amplified material comprised TCR beta CDR3 regions derived from RNA transcripts. The first-round RT-PCR employed HTBI primers together with the Qiagen OneStep RT-PCR kit. A multiplex PCR was then performed as the second round. TCRdb re-derived calls from the multiplex PCR reads in MiXCR, one entry per CDR3 protein. The sample has 740,000 or so distinct CDR3 sequences, 35% to 50% seen once. Study-wide results and caveats: The study's model predicted ophthalmopathy progression at roughly 64% sensitivity and approximately 78% specificity. Most expanded clonotypes from thyroid (those above 0.001 frequency) were also found in blood.

In this cohort, patients with other autoimmune diseases, uncontrolled infections, pregnancy or lactation were excluded. Symptoms, serum thyroxine and TRAb, thyroid ultrasound, and orbital computed tomography formed the diagnostic basis. This clonotype was found many times. Its antigen is unidentified. The CDR3 runs 15 residues. Unmatched junction bases numbered 5, after V lost 0 bases and J lost 4 bases. Germline V gives CDR1 SGHTS, CDR2 YDEGEE. Input material: peripheral blood. V is TRBV5-8 and J is TRBJ2-5, with TRBD2 matching over 8 bases. The receptor was derived from an adult man with Graves' ophthalmopathy. The CDR3 region is CASSLASGRGETQYF. CDR3 DNA: TGTGCCAGCAGCTTGGCCAGCGGGAGAGGAGAGACCCAGTACTTC.